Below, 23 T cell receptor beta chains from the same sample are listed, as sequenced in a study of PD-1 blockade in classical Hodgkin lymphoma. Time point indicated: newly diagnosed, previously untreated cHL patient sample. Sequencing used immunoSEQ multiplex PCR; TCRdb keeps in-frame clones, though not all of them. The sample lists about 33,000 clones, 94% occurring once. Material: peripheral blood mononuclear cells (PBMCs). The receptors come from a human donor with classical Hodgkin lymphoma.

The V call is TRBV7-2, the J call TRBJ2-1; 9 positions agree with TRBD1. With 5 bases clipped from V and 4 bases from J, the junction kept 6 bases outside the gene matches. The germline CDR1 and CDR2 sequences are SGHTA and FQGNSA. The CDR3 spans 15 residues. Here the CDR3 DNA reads TGTGCCAGCAGCGCCCGGGACAGGGTTTACAATGAGCAGTTCTTC. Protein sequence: CASSARDRVYNEQFF.

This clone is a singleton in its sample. DNA of the CDR3: TGCGCCAGCAGCGACGACAGCTCTGGGGCCAACGTCCTGACTTTC. It translates to CASSDDSSGANVLTF. This rearrangement joins TRBV5-1 to TRBJ2-6; tentatively, D is TRBD1 (5 bases). The germline gives CDR1 SGHRS, CDR2 YFSETQ. The CDR3 runs to 15 residues. V lost 4 bases, J lost 0 bases, and 8 bases lay in between. The variable domain in full, completed from reference TRBV5-1 and TRBJ2-6, reads KAGVTQTPRYLIKTRGQQVTLSCSPISGHRSVSWYQQTPGQGLQFLFEYFSETQRNKGNFPGRFSGRQFSNSRSEMNVSTLELGDSALYLCASSDDSSGANVLTFGAGSRLTVL.

The CDR3 DNA reads TGTGCCAGTAGTATGGGCGGGGACTACGAGCAGTACTTC. This codes for CASSMGGDYEQYF. The chain joins TRBV19 to TRBJ2-5, with D possibly TRBD2 on 6 matching bases. TRBJ2-7 explains the end of the DNA better; the J call may be wrong. Per the germline V gene, CDR1 is LNHDA and CDR2 is SQIVND (reference sequence). The length of the CDR3 is 13 residues.

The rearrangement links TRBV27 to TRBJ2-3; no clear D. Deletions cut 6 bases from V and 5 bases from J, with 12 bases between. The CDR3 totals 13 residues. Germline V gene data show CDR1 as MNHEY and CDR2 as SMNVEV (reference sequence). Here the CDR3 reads CASSPPRGDTQYF. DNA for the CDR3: TGTGCCAGCAGCCCTCCACGTGGAGATACGCAGTATTTT.

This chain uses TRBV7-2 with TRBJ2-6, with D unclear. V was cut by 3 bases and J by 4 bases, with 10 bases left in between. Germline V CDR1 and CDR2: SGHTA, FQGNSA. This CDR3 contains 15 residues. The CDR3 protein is CASSFATTGANVLTF. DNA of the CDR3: TGTGCCAGCAGCTTCGCGACGACCGGGGCCAACGTCCTGACTTTC.

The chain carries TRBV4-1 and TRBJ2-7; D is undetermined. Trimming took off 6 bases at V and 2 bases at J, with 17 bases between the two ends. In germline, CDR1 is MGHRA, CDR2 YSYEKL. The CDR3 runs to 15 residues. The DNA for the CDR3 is TGCGCCAGCAGTCACTTGCTGACCTCCGCCTACGAGCAGTACTTC. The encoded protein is CASSHLLTSAYEQYF.

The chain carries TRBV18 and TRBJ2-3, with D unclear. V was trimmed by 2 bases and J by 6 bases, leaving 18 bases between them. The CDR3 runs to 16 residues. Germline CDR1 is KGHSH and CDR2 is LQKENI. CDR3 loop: CASSPYNVVVGDTQYF. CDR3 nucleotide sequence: TGTGCCAGCTCACCATATAACGTCGTAGTGGGGGATACGCAGTATTTT.

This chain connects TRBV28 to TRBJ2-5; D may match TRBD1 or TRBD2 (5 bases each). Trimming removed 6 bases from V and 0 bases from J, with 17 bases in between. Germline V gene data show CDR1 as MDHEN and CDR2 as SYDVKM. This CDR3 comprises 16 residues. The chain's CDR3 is CASSFTGTRYQETQYF. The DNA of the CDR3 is TGTGCCAGCAGCTTCACCGGGACGCGGTACCAAGAGACCCAGTACTTC. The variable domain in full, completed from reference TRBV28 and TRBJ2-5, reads DVKVTQSSRYLVKRTGEKVFLECVQDMDHENMFWYRQDPGLGLRLIYFSYDVKMKEKGDIPEGYSVSREKKERFSLILESASTNQTSMYLCASSFTGTRYQETQYFGPGTRLLVL.

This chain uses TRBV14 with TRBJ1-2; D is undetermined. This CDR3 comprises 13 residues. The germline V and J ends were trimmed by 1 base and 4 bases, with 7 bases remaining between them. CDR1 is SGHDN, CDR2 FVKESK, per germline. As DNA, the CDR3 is TGTGCCAGCAGCCAAGGGGTACTCTATGGCTACACCTTC. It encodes CASSQGVLYGYTF.

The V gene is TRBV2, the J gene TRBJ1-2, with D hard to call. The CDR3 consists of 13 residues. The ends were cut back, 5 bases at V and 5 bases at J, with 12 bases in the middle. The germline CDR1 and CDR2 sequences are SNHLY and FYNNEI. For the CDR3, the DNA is TGTGCCAGCAGTCCTTTTGAGTCTTATGGCTACACCTTC. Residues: CASSPFESYGYTF.

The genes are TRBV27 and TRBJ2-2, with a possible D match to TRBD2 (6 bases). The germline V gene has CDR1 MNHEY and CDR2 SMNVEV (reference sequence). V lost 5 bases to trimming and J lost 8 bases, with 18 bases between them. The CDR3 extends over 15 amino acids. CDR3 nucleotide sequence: TGTGCCAGCAGTCCCTGGACTGGGGGAGGAGGGGAGCTGTTTTTT. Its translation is CASSPWTGGGGELFF.

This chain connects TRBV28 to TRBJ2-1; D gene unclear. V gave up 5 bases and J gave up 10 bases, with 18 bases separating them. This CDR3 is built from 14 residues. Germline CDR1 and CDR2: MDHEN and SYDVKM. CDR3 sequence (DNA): TGTGCCAGCAGTCACCCTCTCGGCTCAGGCGAGCAGTTCTTC. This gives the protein CASSHPLGSGEQFF.

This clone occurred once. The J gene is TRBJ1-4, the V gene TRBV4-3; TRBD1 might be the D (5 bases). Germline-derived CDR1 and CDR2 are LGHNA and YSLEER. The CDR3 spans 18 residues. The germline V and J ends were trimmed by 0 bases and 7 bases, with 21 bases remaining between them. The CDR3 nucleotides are TGCGCCAGCAGCCAAGAAGGGCTCCCGGGGCGGAGGAGTGAAAAACTGTTTTTT. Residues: CASSQEGLPGRRSEKLFF.

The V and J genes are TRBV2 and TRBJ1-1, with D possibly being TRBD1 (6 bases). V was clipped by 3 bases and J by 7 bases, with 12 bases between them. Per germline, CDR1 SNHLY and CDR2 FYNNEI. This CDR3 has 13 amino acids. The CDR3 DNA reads TGTGCCAGCAGTGACAGGGGCCCGGATGAAGCTTTCTTT. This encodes CASSDRGPDEAFF.

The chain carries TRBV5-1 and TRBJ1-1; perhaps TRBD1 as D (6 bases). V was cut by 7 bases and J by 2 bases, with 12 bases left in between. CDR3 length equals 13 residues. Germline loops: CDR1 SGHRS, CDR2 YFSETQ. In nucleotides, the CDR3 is TGCGCCAGCTATTACAGGGATAACACTGAAGCTTTCTTT. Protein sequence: CASYYRDNTEAFF.

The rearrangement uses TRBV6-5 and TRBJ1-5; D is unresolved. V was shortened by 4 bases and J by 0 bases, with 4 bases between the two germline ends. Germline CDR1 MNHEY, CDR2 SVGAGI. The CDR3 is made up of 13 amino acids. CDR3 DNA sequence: TGTGCCAGCAGTTGGAATAGCAATCAGCCCCAGCATTTT. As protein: CASSWNSNQPQHF.

The CDR3 coding sequence is TGTGCCAGCAGTGACCTCCCCCCTACTAACTATGGCTACACCTTC. This sequence encodes CASSDLPPTNYGYTF. The rearrangement joins TRBV27 to TRBJ1-2; D remains ambiguous. V lost 5 bases and J lost 0, with 13 bases in between. Germline CDR1 is MNHEY and CDR2 is SMNVEV (reference sequence). CDR3 length equals 15 residues.

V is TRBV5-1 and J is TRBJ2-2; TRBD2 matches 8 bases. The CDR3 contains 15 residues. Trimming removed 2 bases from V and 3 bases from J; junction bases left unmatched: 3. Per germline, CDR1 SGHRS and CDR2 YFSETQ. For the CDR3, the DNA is TGCGCCAGCAGCTTATGGCGGGAGGACACCGGGGAGCTGTTTTTT. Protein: CASSLWREDTGELFF.

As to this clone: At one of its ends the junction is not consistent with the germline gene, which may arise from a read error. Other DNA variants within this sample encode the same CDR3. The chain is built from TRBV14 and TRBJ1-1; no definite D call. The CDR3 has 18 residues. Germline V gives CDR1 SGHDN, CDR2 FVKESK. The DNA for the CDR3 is TGTGCCAGCAGCCAATCTAGAGGAGGACTAAGACTGAACACTGAGGCTTTCTTT. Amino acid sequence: CASSQSRGGLRLNTEAFF.

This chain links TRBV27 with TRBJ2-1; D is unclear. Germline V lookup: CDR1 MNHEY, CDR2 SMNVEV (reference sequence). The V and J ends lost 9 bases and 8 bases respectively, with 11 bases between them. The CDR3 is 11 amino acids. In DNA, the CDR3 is TGTGCCAGTAAGGGTCGGGATGAGCAGTTCTTC. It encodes CASKGRDEQFF.

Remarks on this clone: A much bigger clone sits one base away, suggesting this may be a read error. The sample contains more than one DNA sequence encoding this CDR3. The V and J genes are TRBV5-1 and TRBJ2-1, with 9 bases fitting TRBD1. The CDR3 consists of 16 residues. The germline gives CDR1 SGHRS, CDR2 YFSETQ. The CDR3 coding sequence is TGCGCCAGCAGCCGGCAGGGACAGGGAATCTACAATGAACAGTTCTTC. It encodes CASSRQGQGIYNEQFF.

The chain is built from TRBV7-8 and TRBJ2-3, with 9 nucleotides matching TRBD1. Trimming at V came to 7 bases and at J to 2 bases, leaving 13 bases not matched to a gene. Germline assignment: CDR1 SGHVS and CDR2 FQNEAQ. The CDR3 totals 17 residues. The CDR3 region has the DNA TGTGCCAGCACGTCAGGTCGGACAGGGGAGTACACAGATACGCAGTATTTT. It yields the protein CASTSGRTGEYTDTQYF.

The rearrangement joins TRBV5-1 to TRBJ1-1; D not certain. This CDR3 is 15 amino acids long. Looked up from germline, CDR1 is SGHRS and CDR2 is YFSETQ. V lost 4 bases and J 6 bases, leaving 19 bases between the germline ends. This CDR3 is CASSANPGTEAEAFF. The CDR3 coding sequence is TGCGCCAGCAGCGCGAATCCGGGTACGGAAGCTGAAGCTTTCTTT.